The TCR beta chain described here comes from a study of PD-1 blockade in classical Hodgkin lymphoma (TCRdb year 2020). Describing the broader study: Nivolumab dosing was 3 mg/kg intravenously every 2 weeks, continuing until either disease progression or unacceptable toxicity. A peripheral blood immune signature of response to PD-1 blockade in classical Hodgkin lymphoma was defined using TCR beta sequencing and CyTOF.

Interpreted using the paper, the time point label stands for: cycle 1 day 1 (C1D1), immediately before nivolumab initiation. Every trial patient had relapsed after autologous stem cell transplantation, and cohorts A, B and C differed in prior brentuximab vedotin exposure. The trial cohort included 45 to 65 patients with relapsed/refractory classical Hodgkin lymphoma, and each patient had a best overall response of complete response, partial response or progressive disease. Trial patients were treated with single-agent nivolumab in the multi-cohort phase II CheckMate 205 trial. An independent review committee assessed best overall response by applying the 2007 International Working Group response criteria. Trial PBMCs were obtained immediately prior to nivolumab initiation (C1D1) and on therapy at cycle 2 day 1 and cycle 4 day 1. Peripheral blood was collected in 8 mL Vacutainer Cell Preparation Tubes, from which PBMCs were isolated by centrifugation and then cryopreserved.

Genomic DNA was extracted with the Qiagen DNeasy kit from unsorted PBMCs and from negatively selected CD4+ and CD8+ fractions. Amplification of TCR beta CDR3 regions was done by immunoSEQ multiplex PCR with primers that anneal to V and J segments. A synthetic immune receptor repertoire was used to minimize amplification bias, and remaining bias was computationally removed after sequencing. The source study handled its data this way. Repertoire diversity was quantified as the Shannon entropy index using custom Python scripts. The unsorted, CD4+ and CD8+ repertoires were each analyzed separately, with the exception of combined analyses, where CD4+ and CD8+ sequences were merged in silico. A clone counted as expanded when the clone's frequency after treatment rose at least 2-fold relative to C1D1, and clones undetected at baseline were given a pseudocount of 0.5. Clones with 0 or 1 copy at C1D1 were classified as singleton clones, and clones with 2 or more copies were classified as non-singleton clones. Clones expanded in unsorted samples were assigned a CD4+, CD8+ or unknown annotation through matching of protein sequences in sorted samples from the same patient. Wilcoxon tests were applied to paired samples to test diversity changes from C1D1 to C4D1. The table comes from immuneACCESS by way of TCRdb, which keeps in-frame sequences with V and J called. Part of the clones is missing from these tables; in studies checked, under half for an unresolved V gene and the rest for unknown reasons. V, J and clone size derive from that table, while D and trimming were established from the DNA sequence. The sample includes almost 100,000 clones, with just under 95% observed a single time. The ten largest make up 2.5% to 3.5% of the sample.

This clone appeared once. Its specific antigen is unknown. Nothing much larger sits one base from this clone, and base qualities are not available. Overall study outcomes, separate from this receptor: Baseline TCR diversity was reported to be lower in newly diagnosed patients than in healthy donors, and even lower in relapsed/refractory patients. By C4D1, a significant rise was seen in CD4+ TCR diversity but not in CD8+ TCR diversity (p=0.0027 vs p=0.16), and the rise was most apparent among complete responders (p=0.02). The study was restricted to a single clinical trial cohort, and the causes of repertoire differences, possibly disease activity or prior therapy, were left undefined. Diversity was lower in patients who began nivolumab less than 1 year after ASCT, so these patients were left out of later analyses to avoid confounding by immune reconstitution. Among trial patients, those achieving complete response had baseline diversity similar to that of newly diagnosed patients, while diversity was significantly lower in partial responders and progressors.

From a lookup of the germline V gene, CDR1 and CDR2 are SGHRS and YFSETQ. From its cysteine to its phenylalanine, the CDR3 spans 18 amino acids. The entry retains the CDR3 DNA only, 54 bases that are in frame from base 1. Trimming costs V 0 bases and J 0 bases, and their ends lie 15 bases apart. Rearrangement joined TRBV5-1 to TRBJ2-2; TRBD1 is possibly the D segment (7 matching bases). This specimen was peripheral blood mononuclear cells (PBMCs), taken at baseline. The sequence was collected from a human donor with classical Hodgkin lymphoma. Read as DNA, the sequence is TGCGCCAGCAGCTTGGCCCAGGGGGGATTGGCGAACACCGGGGAGCTGTTTTTT. This gives the protein CASSLAQGGLANTGELFF.